This T cell receptor (beta chain) appears in the sequencing data of a study of shared clonotypes between healthy human individuals. The study, taken as a whole, reports: Although depth was large, rarefaction showed that sequencing of the sorted subsets was incomplete. It was the non-shared clonotypes that had lower generation probabilities than clonotypes shared by all four donors. Approximately 4.6% of naive CD4 clonotypes were common to a few donors.

Each sample came from a Caucasian adult donor living in Nashville, Tennessee. Comment on this clone: Its antigen is unknown.

TCRdb keeps only in-frame clones here, not all; method: immunoSEQ multiplex PCR. Here the sample spans approximately 2.5 million clones, around nine tenths being singletons. CDR1 is SGHVS, CDR2 FQNEAQ, per germline. Trimming took 1 base from V and 0 from J, leaving 10 bases between them. CDR3 length equals 16 residues. The chain combines TRBV7-8 with TRBJ1-3; no clear D. Sequences were obtained from naive CD4+ T cells sorted from blood. Subset in this sample: CD45RA+ positively selected. This receptor was obtained from a young man in good health. The CDR3 loop reads CASSLGSPYSGNTIYF. CDR3 DNA sequence: TGTGCCAGCAGCTTAGGGTCGCCGTACTCTGGAAACACCATATATTTT.